The sequence of this TCR beta chain was determined in a study of T cell changes during pregnancy in multiple sclerosis. The table came from immunoSEQ multiplex PCR; TCRdb's copy has only in-frame clones and leaves some out. Here the sample spans fewer than 150,000 clones, about 95% being singletons. Germline CDR1 MNHEY, CDR2 SMNVEV (reference sequence). V was shortened by 5 bases and J by 7 bases, with 18 bases between the two germline ends. The CDR3 contains 15 residues. This clone occurred once. The specimen was peripheral blood, collected after pregnancy. This clonotype was sampled from a female donor with multiple sclerosis, enrolled in a pregnancy study. The J gene is TRBJ2-1, the V gene TRBV27; D is perhaps TRBD2 (5 bases). CDR3 protein: CASSRLASVTNEQFF. The CDR3 bases are TGTGCCAGCAGTCGCCTAGCTTCGGTTACTAATGAGCAGTTCTTC.